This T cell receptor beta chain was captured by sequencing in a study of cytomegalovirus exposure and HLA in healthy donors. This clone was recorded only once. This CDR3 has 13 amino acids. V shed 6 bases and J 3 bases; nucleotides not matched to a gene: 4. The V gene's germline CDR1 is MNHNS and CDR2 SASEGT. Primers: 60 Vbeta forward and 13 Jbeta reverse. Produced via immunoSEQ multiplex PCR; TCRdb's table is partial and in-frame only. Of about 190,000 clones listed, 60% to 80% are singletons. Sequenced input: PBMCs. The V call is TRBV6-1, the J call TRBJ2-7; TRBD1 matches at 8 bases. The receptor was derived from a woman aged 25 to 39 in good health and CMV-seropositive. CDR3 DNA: TGTGCCAGCAGGCGACAGGGGCGCTACGAGCAGTACTTC. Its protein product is CASRRQGRYEQYF.